The 31 T cell receptor beta chains presented below share a single source sample, sequenced in a study of vaccination effects on CD4 cells after COVID-19. No antigen is known for these receptors. Following culture for approximately 11 days, CD4+ T cells were isolated. Profiling relied on immunoSEQ multiplex PCR, and the TCRdb table lists in-frame clones only, not all of them. The repertoire holds more than 35,000 clones, roughly 87% seen once, with less than 3.5% in the top ten. The source was CD4+ T cells from PBMCs cultured without peptide, collected before COVID-19 vaccination. The receptors shown here come from a human donor who received a COVID-19 vaccine.

The chain couples TRBV9 to TRBJ1-4, with unresolved D. V lost 4 bases to trimming and J lost 5 bases, with 15 bases between them. The CDR3 totals 15 residues. Germline values: CDR1 SGDLS, CDR2 YYNGEE. CDR3 in DNA: TGTGCCAGCAGCCCACGTGTCAGCCAAAATGAAAAACTGTTTTTT. Amino acids: CASSPRVSQNEKLFF.

The chain links TRBV14 to TRBJ2-5, with D hard to call. This CDR3 has 12 amino acids. Germline V gives CDR1 SGHDN, CDR2 FVKESK. Trimming took 1 base from V and 12 from J, leaving 12 bases between them. CDR3 amino acids: CASSQVSRLEYF. CDR3 bases: TGTGCCAGCAGCCAAGTATCCCGCCTGGAGTACTTC.

The V and J genes are TRBV6-5 and TRBJ1-6; 7 nucleotides line up with TRBD1. Trimming at V came to 4 bases and at J to 8 bases, leaving 5 bases not matched to a gene. Germline V lookup: CDR1 MNHEY, CDR2 SVGAGI. This CDR3 is built from 14 residues. The CDR3, as DNA: TGTGCCAGCAGTTCGGACAGGTTCGATTCACCCCTCCACTTT. This codes for CASSSDRFDSPLHF.

The V and J genes are TRBV5-4 and TRBJ2-1; D perhaps matches TRBD2 (7 bases). The length of the CDR3 is 15 residues. Germline CDR1 is SGHNT and CDR2 is YYREEE (reference sequence). Trimming shortened V by 3 bases and J by 7 bases, and 17 bases separated the two germline ends. CDR3 region: CASSWGGGRGNEQFF. The CDR3 nucleotides are TGTGCCAGCAGCTGGGGCGGGGGTAGGGGGAATGAGCAGTTCTTC.

This clone has only one observation. The chain joins TRBV6-1 to TRBJ2-5; the D gene is possibly TRBD1 (5 bases). CDR3 length: 16 residues. CDR1 MNHNS and CDR2 SASEGT come from the germline V gene. The ends were cut back, 1 base at V and 4 bases at J, with 16 bases in the middle. The CDR3 DNA is TGTGCCAGCAGTGAAGATAGGGGTTGGAGCAGAGAGACCCAGTACTTC. It specifies CASSEDRGWSRETQYF.

This clone appeared a single time. The J gene is TRBJ1-1, the V gene TRBV4-1; D gene uncertain. V was cut by 0 bases and J by 2 bases, with 10 bases left in between. Germline CDR1 and CDR2: MGHRA and YSYEKL. The CDR3 spans 15 residues. CDR3 nucleotide sequence: TGCGCCAGCAGCCAAGAGGGTACAGAAAACACTGAAGCTTTCTTT. Residues: CASSQEGTENTEAFF.

This clone was seen more than once but under ten times. The chain carries TRBV7-8 and TRBJ2-2; D uncertain. CDR1 is SGHVS and CDR2 is FQNEAQ in the germline V gene. This CDR3 is 16 amino acids long. The ends were cut back, 5 bases at V and 0 bases at J, with 13 bases in the middle. This CDR3 reads CASSPRVGSNTGELFF. The CDR3 DNA is TGTGCCAGCAGCCCCAGAGTAGGTTCGAACACCGGGGAGCTGTTTTTT.

The rearrangement joins TRBV24-1 to TRBJ2-2; 8 bases are shared with TRBD1. V was pared by 3 bases and J by 7 bases, with 9 bases of the junction left unmatched. Germline CDR1 KGHDR, CDR2 SFDVKD. The length of the CDR3 is 16 residues. The CDR3 loop is CATSDTGAGGFGELFF. CDR3 DNA sequence: TGTGCCACCAGTGATACCGGGGCAGGGGGCTTCGGGGAGCTGTTTTTT.

The gene calls are TRBV15 and TRBJ2-5, with TRBD1 matching over 9 bases. Germline V gene lookup returns CDR1 LNHNV and CDR2 YYDKDF (reference sequence). The CDR3 has 15 residues. J was trimmed by 5 bases and V by 0 bases; bases with no gene match: 4. The chain's CDR3 is CATSREDRGVETQYF. In nucleotides, the CDR3 is TGTGCCACCAGCAGAGAGGACAGGGGTGTGGAGACCCAGTACTTC.

The J gene is TRBJ2-7, the V gene TRBV30; 12 positions match TRBD1. The CDR3 has 14 residues. Trimming cost V 2 bases and J 6 bases; bases outside gene matches: 5. Germline V gives CDR1 GTSNPN, CDR2 SVGIG (reference sequence). CDR3 in DNA: TGTGCCTGGAGTCTGGGGACAGGGGGCAGCGAGCAGTACGTC. Translation: CAWSLGTGGSEQYV.

The chain employs TRBV14 and TRBJ2-1; TRBD1 agrees at 10 bases. Germline CDR1 and CDR2: SGHDN and FVKESK. Trimming removed 4 bases from V and 5 bases from J; junction bases left unmatched: 11. The CDR3 runs to 17 residues. In nucleotides, the CDR3 is TGTGCCAGCAGCCGCGGCAGCCGGGACAGGGGAAACAATGAGCAGTTCTTC. Translating it yields CASSRGSRDRGNNEQFF.

V usage is TRBV18 and J usage is TRBJ2-2, with D tentatively TRBD1 (6 bases). Trimming removed 6 bases at V and 6 bases at J, with 17 bases between. The germline CDR1 and CDR2 sequences are KGHSH and LQKENI. The CDR3 totals 15 residues. As DNA, the CDR3 is TGTGCCAGCTCCCCAAGGGGGAGTAACGCCGGGGAGCTGTTTTTT. Its translation: CASSPRGSNAGELFF.

The chain has TRBV15 and TRBJ1-2; no clear D gene. The CDR3 contains 13 residues. Trimming took 5 bases from V and 8 from J, leaving 15 bases between them. Germline V gives CDR1 LNHNV, CDR2 YYDKDF (reference sequence). The CDR3 bases are TGTGCCACCAGCCCGGGTGGGATCGGAGGCTACACCTTC. It specifies CATSPGGIGGYTF.

This chain links TRBV10-2 with TRBJ2-5; 11 bases match TRBD2. The CDR3 runs to 13 residues. V was pared by 8 bases and J by 4 bases, with 3 bases of the junction left unmatched. Looked up from germline, CDR1 is WSHSY and CDR2 is SAAADI. The CDR3 reads CASQGTSGETQYF. The CDR3 DNA reads as TGCGCCAGCCAGGGGACTAGCGGAGAGACCCAGTACTTC.

This clone was counted once. The chain links TRBV10-3 to TRBJ2-5; TRBD2 matches at 14 bases. CDR1 is ENHRY, CDR2 SYGVKD, per germline. The V segment lost 6 bases and the J segment 2 bases; nucleotides outside the gene matches: 8. The CDR3 contains 17 residues. For the CDR3, the DNA is TGTGCCATCAGAGTGGGACTAGCGGGGGCTGGACAAGAGACCCAGTACTTC. Its translation: CAIRVGLAGAGQETQYF.

The chain uses TRBV2 and TRBJ1-2; the D is unclear. The germline V gene encodes CDR1 SNHLY and CDR2 FYNNEI. Trimming stripped 2 bases from V and 10 bases from J, with 11 bases between. There are 12 residues in the CDR3. As DNA, the CDR3 is TGTGCCAGCAGTGAATCAGGTTCTGTCTACACCTTC. Residues: CASSESGSVYTF. Full variable domain (remainder filled in from reference TRBV2 and TRBJ1-2): EPEVTQTPSHQVTQMGQEVILRCVPISNHLYFYWYRQILGQKVEFLVSFYNNEISEKSEIFDDQFSVERPDGSNFTLKIRSTKLEDSAMYFCASSESGSVYTFGSGTRLTVV.

The chain links TRBV18 to TRBJ1-1, with 9 bases aligning to TRBD1. V was clipped by 2 bases and J by 6 bases; unmatched bases: 7. This CDR3 comprises 15 residues. The germline V gene has CDR1 KGHSH and CDR2 LQKENI. The CDR3 bases are TGTGCCAGCTCACCAATCTTGGACAGGGGTGCTGAAGCTTTCTTT. It encodes CASSPILDRGAEAFF.

The chain uses TRBV5-4 and TRBJ1-1; tentatively, D is TRBD1 (5 bases). Trimming took 3 bases from V and 0 from J, leaving 9 bases between them. This CDR3 spans 14 amino acids. Looked up from germline, CDR1 is SGHNT and CDR2 is YYREEE (reference sequence). In nucleotides, the CDR3 is TGTGCCAGCAGCTCGGGACGGTTGAACACTGAAGCTTTCTTT. Residues: CASSSGRLNTEAFF.

The chain combines TRBV19 with TRBJ1-5; D not resolved. The CDR3 is 15 residues long. CDR1 is LNHDA, CDR2 SQIVND, per germline (reference sequence). V was trimmed by 4 bases and J by 3 bases, leaving 13 bases between them. CDR3 region: CASSTLGRDNQPQHF. The CDR3, as DNA: TGTGCCAGTAGTACCCTTGGACGGGACAATCAGCCCCAGCATTTT.

The chain carries TRBV18 and TRBJ1-1; 7 nucleotides line up with TRBD1. V lost 5 bases, J lost 4 bases, and 10 bases stayed unmatched. The V gene's germline CDR1 is KGHSH and CDR2 LQKENI. CDR3 length: 15 amino acids. The CDR3 loop reads CASSSITGVGTEAFF. The CDR3 nucleotides are TGTGCCAGCTCATCCATTACAGGGGTAGGCACTGAAGCTTTCTTT.

This rearrangement joins TRBV18 to TRBJ1-1, with TRBD1 identical over 10 bases. Trimming at V came to 2 bases and at J to 6 bases, leaving 0 bases not matched to a gene. The germline CDR1 and CDR2 sequences are KGHSH and LQKENI. The CDR3 is made up of 13 amino acids. CDR3 sequence (DNA): TGTGCCAGCTCACCAGGGACAGGGGCTGAAGCTTTCTTT. Protein product: CASSPGTGAEAFF.

The genes are TRBV9 and TRBJ1-6, with 7 nucleotides matching TRBD1. J was trimmed by 9 bases and V by 6 bases; bases with no gene match: 9. The CDR3 sequence is 14 residues long. From germline, CDR1 is SGDLS and CDR2 YYNGEE. In DNA, the CDR3 is TGTGCCAGCACCTCCGGGACAGTGGGTTCACCCCTCCACTTT. Protein product: CASTSGTVGSPLHF.

This chain uses TRBV19 with TRBJ1-2, with 10 nucleotides matching TRBD1. From germline, CDR1 is LNHDA and CDR2 SQIVND (reference sequence). This CDR3 has 16 residues. Unmatched junction bases numbered 4, after V lost 1 base and J lost 2 bases. The CDR3 here is CASSIVAGQGNYGYTF. The CDR3 nucleotides read TGTGCCAGTAGTATAGTTGCGGGACAGGGGAACTATGGCTACACCTTC.

The chain couples TRBV6-6 to TRBJ1-3; 7 bases are a match to TRBD1. V was pared by 6 bases and J by 0 bases, with 2 bases of the junction left unmatched. The CDR3 consists of 14 residues. CDR1 is MNHNY, CDR2 SVGAGI, per germline (reference sequence). The CDR3 loop is CASRQGTSGNTIYF. DNA for the CDR3: TGTGCCAGCAGACAGGGGACCTCTGGAAACACCATATATTTT.

V and J are TRBV28 and TRBJ2-7; 11 nucleotides line up with TRBD2. There are 15 residues in the CDR3. CDR1 MDHEN and CDR2 SYDVKM come from the germline V gene. The V and J ends lost 6 bases and 7 bases, in that order; junction bases with no gene match: 11. CDR3 protein: CASSRTSGWSREQYV. DNA of the CDR3: TGTGCCAGCAGCCGGACTAGCGGGTGGTCGCGGGAGCAGTACGTC.

J is TRBJ1-1 and V is TRBV6-5; 9 positions agree with TRBD1. Unmatched junction bases numbered 2, after V lost 6 bases and J lost 3 bases. Germline V gene sequence: CDR1 MNHEY, CDR2 SVGAGI. CDR3 length: 13 residues. This CDR3 is CASSRDRDTEAFF. DNA for the CDR3: TGTGCCAGCAGCAGGGACAGGGACACTGAAGCTTTCTTT.

This sequence joins TRBV25-1 and TRBJ2-1; D not resolved. V gave up 0 bases and J gave up 6 bases, with 12 bases separating them. Germline V gives CDR1 MGHDK, CDR2 SYGVNS. This CDR3 region has 15 residues. CDR3 DNA: TGTGCCAGCAGTGAATATGGAGCGTCTTTCAATGAGCAGTTCTTC. The encoded protein is CASSEYGASFNEQFF.

A few counts support this clone. The CDR3 here is CARSQGNSGNTIYF. In DNA, the CDR3 is TGTGCCAGATCACAGGGGAACTCTGGAAACACCATATATTTT. The chain couples TRBV30 to TRBJ1-3; 7 bases agree with TRBD1. Germline CDR1 is GTSNPN and CDR2 is SVGIG (reference sequence). CDR3 length: 14 amino acids. V trimming: 8 bases; J trimming: 0 bases; junction bases outside the gene matches: 7.

The chain is built from TRBV5-4 and TRBJ1-1, with 8 nucleotides matching TRBD1. The CDR3 has 15 amino acids. In germline, CDR1 is SGHNT, CDR2 YYREEE (reference sequence). V trimming: 4 bases; J trimming: 6 bases; junction bases outside the gene matches: 11. The CDR3 DNA follows: TGTGCCAGCAGCGCCTCAGGGGGCTGGGTGGCTGAAGCTTTCTTT. The encoded protein is CASSASGGWVAEAFF.

The rearrangement joins TRBV5-1 to TRBJ1-2; D might be TRBD1 (6 bases). Trimming pared 0 bases from V and 5 bases from J, leaving 17 bases between. Germline CDR1 reads SGHRS; CDR2 reads YFSETQ. CDR3 length: 16 residues. This CDR3 reads CASSLVSGGGRYGYTF. As DNA, the CDR3 is TGCGCCAGCAGCTTGGTATCCGGGGGGGGCCGATATGGCTACACCTTC. The whole variable domain, remainder taken from reference TRBV5-1 and TRBJ1-2, is KAGVTQTPRYLIKTRGQQVTLSCSPISGHRSVSWYQQTPGQGLQFLFEYFSETQRNKGNFPGRFSGRQFSNSRSEMNVSTLELGDSALYLCASSLVSGGGRYGYTFGSGTRLTVV.

The chain has TRBV3-1 (or the pseudogene TRBV3-2) and TRBJ1-2; TRBD1 aligns across 7 bases. The CDR3 runs to 15 residues. With 2 bases clipped from V and 4 bases from J, the junction kept 7 bases outside the gene matches. Germline V gene lookup returns CDR1 LGHDT and CDR2 YNNKEL (reference sequence). The CDR3 sequence is CASSQSGGDSYGYTF. Here the CDR3 DNA reads TGTGCCAGCAGCCAATCAGGGGGGGACAGCTATGGCTACACCTTC.